The entry that follows covers one TCR beta chain sequence. Antigen: not known. As every portion of the isolated RNA was reverse transcribed, the sequencing read expressed TCRB transcripts. Repertoires were generated with immunoSEQ multiplex PCR, while TCRdb's copy carries only in-frame clones and drops some. The top ten hold roughly 1.4% of the sample, which has some 150,000 clones, roughly a tenth seen once. This record belongs to a study of beta chain features in type 1 diabetes. Study-wide background: Sorted cells numbering 107,917,701 were examined across all samples. General study points: For Type 1 diabetes patients, all four CD4+ subsets carried TCRB CDR3s that were moderately but significantly shorter. Shorter templates might be favored by PCR, and equally so in patients and in controls. Because the template was cDNA, high-expressing cells might be over-represented.

The V gene's germline CDR1 is SEHNR and CDR2 FQNEAQ (reference sequence). Between the trimmed V and J ends, which lost 5 bases and 6 bases, there was a span of 19 bases. The CDR3 spans 15 residues. The sequencing input was naive CD4+ T cells from blood. The clonotype originates from a young man in good health. This rearrangement joins TRBV7-9 to TRBJ2-5; D is possibly TRBD2 (7 bases). In DNA, the CDR3 is TGTGCCAGCAGCGTGGGGGGGGCCGGTTTGAAGACCCAGTACTTC. The encoded protein is CASSVGGAGLKTQYF.